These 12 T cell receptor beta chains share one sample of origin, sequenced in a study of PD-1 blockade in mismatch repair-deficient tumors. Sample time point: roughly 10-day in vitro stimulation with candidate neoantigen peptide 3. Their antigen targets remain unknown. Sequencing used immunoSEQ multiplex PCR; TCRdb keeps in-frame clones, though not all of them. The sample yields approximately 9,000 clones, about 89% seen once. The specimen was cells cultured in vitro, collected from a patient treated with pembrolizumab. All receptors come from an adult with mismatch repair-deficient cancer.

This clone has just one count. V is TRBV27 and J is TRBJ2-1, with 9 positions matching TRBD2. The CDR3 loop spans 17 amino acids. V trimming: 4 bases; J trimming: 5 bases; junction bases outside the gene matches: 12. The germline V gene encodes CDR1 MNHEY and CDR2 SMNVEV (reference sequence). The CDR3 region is CASSSLGAGGKNNEQFF. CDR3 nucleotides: TGTGCCAGCAGTTCCCTGGGGGCGGGAGGGAAAAACAATGAGCAGTTCTTC.

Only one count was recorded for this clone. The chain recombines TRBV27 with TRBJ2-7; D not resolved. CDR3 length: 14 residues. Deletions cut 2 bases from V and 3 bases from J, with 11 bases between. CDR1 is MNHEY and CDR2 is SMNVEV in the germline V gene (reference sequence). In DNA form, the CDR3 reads TGTGCCAGCAGTTTAAATTGGGGTGGCTACGAGCAGTACTTC. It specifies CASSLNWGGYEQYF.

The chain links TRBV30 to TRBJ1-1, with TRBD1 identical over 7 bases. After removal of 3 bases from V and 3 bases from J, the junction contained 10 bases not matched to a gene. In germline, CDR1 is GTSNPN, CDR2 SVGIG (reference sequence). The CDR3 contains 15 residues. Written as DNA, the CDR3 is TGTGCCTGGAGGCGCCGGACAGGAAGGGACACTGAAGCTTTCTTT. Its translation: CAWRRRTGRDTEAFF.

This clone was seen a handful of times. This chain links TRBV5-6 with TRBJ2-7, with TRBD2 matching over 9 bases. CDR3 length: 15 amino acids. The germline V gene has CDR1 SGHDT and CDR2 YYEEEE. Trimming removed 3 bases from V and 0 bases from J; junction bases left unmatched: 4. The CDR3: CASSSLAGRSYEQYF. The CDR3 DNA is TGTGCCAGCAGCTCTCTAGCGGGGCGCTCCTACGAGCAGTACTTC.

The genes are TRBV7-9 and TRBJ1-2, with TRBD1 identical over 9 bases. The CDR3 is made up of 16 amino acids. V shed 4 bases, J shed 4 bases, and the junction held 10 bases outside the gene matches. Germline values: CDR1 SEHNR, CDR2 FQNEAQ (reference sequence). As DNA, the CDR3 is TGTGCCAGCAGCTCACGGACAGGGGCCCCCTTCTATGGCTACACCTTC. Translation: CASSSRTGAPFYGYTF.

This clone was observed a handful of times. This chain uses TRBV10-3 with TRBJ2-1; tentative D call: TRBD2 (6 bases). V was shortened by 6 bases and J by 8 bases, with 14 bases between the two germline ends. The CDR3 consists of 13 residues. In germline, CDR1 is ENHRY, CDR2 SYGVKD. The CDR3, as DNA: TGTGCCATCAGCGCCCGGGGGAACGATGAGCAGTTCTTC. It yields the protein CAISARGNDEQFF.

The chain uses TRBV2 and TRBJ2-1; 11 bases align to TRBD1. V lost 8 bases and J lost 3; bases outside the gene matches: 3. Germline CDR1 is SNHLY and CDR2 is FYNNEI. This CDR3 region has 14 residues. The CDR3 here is CASAGTGGYNEQFF. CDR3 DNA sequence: TGTGCCAGCGCCGGGACAGGGGGCTACAATGAGCAGTTCTTC.

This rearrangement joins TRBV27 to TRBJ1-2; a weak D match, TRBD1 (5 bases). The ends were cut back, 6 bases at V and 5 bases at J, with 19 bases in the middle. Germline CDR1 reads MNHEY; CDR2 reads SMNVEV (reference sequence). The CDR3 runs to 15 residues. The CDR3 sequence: CASSPAFTGRYGYTF. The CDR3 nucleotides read TGTGCCAGCAGCCCAGCATTTACGGGACGTTATGGCTACACCTTC.

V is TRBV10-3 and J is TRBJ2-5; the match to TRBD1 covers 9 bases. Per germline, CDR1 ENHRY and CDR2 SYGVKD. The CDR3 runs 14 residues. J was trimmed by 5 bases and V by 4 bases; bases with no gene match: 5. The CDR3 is CAISGTGAQETQYF. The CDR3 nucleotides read TGTGCCATCAGTGGGACAGGGGCCCAGGAGACCCAGTACTTC.

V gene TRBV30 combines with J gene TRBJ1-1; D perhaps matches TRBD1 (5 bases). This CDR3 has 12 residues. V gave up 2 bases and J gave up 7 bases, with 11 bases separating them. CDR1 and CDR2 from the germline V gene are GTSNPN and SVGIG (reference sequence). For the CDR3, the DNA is TGTGCCTGGAGTTTGGGGGGGGGTGAAGCTTTCTTT. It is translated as CAWSLGGGEAFF.

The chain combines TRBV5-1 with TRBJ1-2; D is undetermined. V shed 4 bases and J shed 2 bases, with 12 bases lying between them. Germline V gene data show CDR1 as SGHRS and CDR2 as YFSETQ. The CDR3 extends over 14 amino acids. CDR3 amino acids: CASSPADQNYGYTF. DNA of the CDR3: TGCGCCAGCAGCCCCGCGGACCAGAACTATGGCTACACCTTC.

CDR3 DNA sequence: TGTGCCAGCAGTTACTCCCAGGGAACTGGAAACACCATATATTTT. Its protein product is CASSYSQGTGNTIYF. This rearrangement joins TRBV6-5 to TRBJ1-3; D might be TRBD1 (5 bases). The V end was cut by 0 bases, the J end by 2 bases, with 8 bases between. Germline values: CDR1 MNHEY, CDR2 SVGAGI. CDR3 length: 15 residues.